This T cell receptor (beta chain) was captured in a study of neoadjuvant nivolumab and ipilimumab in lung cancer. Study-wide context: The combination arm added day-1 ipilimumab 1 mg/kg to nivolumab 3 mg/kg on days 1, 15, 29. General study results and limits: From pretherapy to surgery, tumor richness and clonality rose with dual therapy. Pretherapy blood TCR richness correlated positively with resected tumor richness. TCR clonality did not significantly correlate with pathologic tumor regression.

This clone was found a few times. What it recognizes is unknown. The protocol was immunoSEQ multiplex PCR, while the TCRdb copy is restricted to in-frame clones and leaves out a portion. This sample has around 17,000 clones; 76% occur once, and the top ten carry 8%. Sequenced here: tumor tissue, sampled after neoadjuvant nivolumab, alone or with ipilimumab, at or shortly before surgery. This receptor was taken from an adult with non-small cell lung cancer.

DNA for the CDR3: TGCGCCAGCAGCAAAAGTAATAGCGGGGGGGCCGCCACAGATACGCAGTATTTT. Its protein is CASSKSNSGGAATDTQYF. The chain combines TRBV5-1 with TRBJ2-3; 11 nucleotides match TRBD2. Germline V CDR1 and CDR2: SGHRS, YFSETQ. Trimming took 4 bases from V and 2 from J; bases not matched to a gene: 12. CDR3 length: 18 residues.